The 26 T cell receptor beta chains below were found in one sample sequenced in a study of blood T cell repertoires in COVID-19. The table came from immunoSEQ multiplex PCR; TCRdb's copy has only in-frame clones and leaves some out. The table shows about 200,000 clones, with about 88% occurring only once. The sequencing sample was made of peripheral blood. Receptor source: a woman aged 80 or older with acute or convalescent COVID-19.

In its sample, this clone was seen a few times. The rearrangement uses TRBV2 and TRBJ1-2, with D unresolved. Germline V gene sequence: CDR1 SNHLY, CDR2 FYNNEI. The CDR3 contains 12 residues. Trimming removed 6 bases at V and 8 bases at J, with 13 bases between. The CDR3 sequence is CASSGDQRGYTF. Written as DNA, the CDR3 is TGTGCCAGCAGCGGAGATCAACGCGGCTACACCTTC.

This clone has just a few counts. The chain carries TRBV6-6 and TRBJ1-6, with 7 nucleotides matching TRBD1. The CDR3 is 14 amino acids. With 7 bases clipped from V and 13 bases from J, the junction kept 13 bases outside the gene matches. In germline, CDR1 is MNHNY, CDR2 SVGAGI (reference sequence). CDR3 amino acids: CASINDRAPSPLHF. The CDR3 region has the DNA TGTGCCAGCATTAACGACAGGGCGCCTTCCCCCCTCCACTTT.

The V gene is TRBV7-8, the J gene TRBJ2-7, with TRBD2 as a possible D gene (5 bases). Germline values: CDR1 SGHVS, CDR2 FQNEAQ. Trimming stripped 0 bases from V and 2 bases from J, with 8 bases between. The CDR3 extends over 14 amino acids. CDR3 in DNA: TGTGCCAGCAGCTTAGCGGACGGGACCTACGAGCAGTACTTC. This translates into CASSLADGTYEQYF.

CDR3 sequence (DNA): TGTGCCAGCAGCTCCCCCCGGGGGGGGAGTTTCTATGGCTACACCTTC. Protein: CASSSPRGGSFYGYTF. The rearrangement uses TRBV7-9 and TRBJ1-2; D may be TRBD1 (5 bases). There are 16 residues in the CDR3. With 4 bases removed from V and 4 bases from J, the gap between germline ends came to 19 bases. Germline V gene data show CDR1 as SEHNR and CDR2 as FQNEAQ (reference sequence).

The chain employs TRBV29-1 and TRBJ2-1; 8 bases line up with TRBD2. There are 13 residues in the CDR3. The germline V gene has CDR1 SQVTM and CDR2 ANQGSEA. The V gene end was trimmed by 7 bases and the J gene end by 5 bases; junction bases not matched to a gene: 7. CDR3 DNA: TGCAGCGCTGGACTAGCCACGGACAATGAGCAGTTCTTC. Its protein product is CSAGLATDNEQFF.

V usage is TRBV7-2 and J usage is TRBJ1-5, with 7 bases lining up with TRBD1. V lost 5 bases and J lost 7; bases outside the gene matches: 8. Looked up from germline, CDR1 is SGHTA and CDR2 is FQGNSA. The length of the CDR3 is 14 residues. CDR3 region: CASSEDRAVQPQHF. CDR3 DNA sequence: TGTGCCAGCAGCGAAGACAGGGCCGTCCAGCCCCAGCATTTT. Supplemented by reference TRBV7-2 and TRBJ1-5, the full variable domain reads GAGVSQSPSNKVTEKGKDVELRCDPISGHTALYWYRQSLGQGLEFLIYFQGNSAPDKSGLPSDRFSAERTGGSVSTLTIQRTQQEDSAVYLCASSEDRAVQPQHFGDGTRLSIL.

This clone was recorded a few times. This chain uses TRBV18 with TRBJ1-3; TRBD1 is a possible D gene (5 bases). The germline gives CDR1 KGHSH, CDR2 LQKENI. The CDR3 is made up of 15 amino acids. Deletions cut 3 bases from V and 0 bases from J, with 9 bases between. The CDR3 coding sequence is TGTGCCAGCTCACCCCCGACAGACTCTGGAAACACCATATATTTT. Translated: CASSPPTDSGNTIYF.

This chain uses TRBV6-5 with TRBJ2-1, with TRBD2 matching 13 bases. CDR1 and CDR2 (germline): MNHEY, SVGAGI. Unmatched junction bases numbered 4, after V lost 7 bases and J lost 7 bases. The CDR3 sequence is 14 residues long. The DNA for the CDR3 is TGTGCCAGCATTCGACTAGCGGGAGGTAATGAGCAGTTCTTC. Translation gives CASIRLAGGNEQFF.

This chain connects TRBV19 to TRBJ2-1; 9 bases map to TRBD1. The V segment lost 6 bases and the J segment 10 bases; nucleotides outside the gene matches: 13. The germline CDR1 and CDR2 sequences are LNHDA and SQIVND (reference sequence). The CDR3 consists of 15 residues. The CDR3 nucleotides are TGTGCCAGTAGCACAAACAGGGGGCGCTTCTCCGAGCAGTTCTTC. Translated, it gives CASSTNRGRFSEQFF. The full variable domain, with the rest looked up from reference TRBV19 and TRBJ2-1, is DGGITQSPKYLFRKEGQNVTLSCEQNLNHDAMYWYRQDPGQGLRLIYYSQIVNDFQKGDIAEGYSVSREKKESFPLTVTSAQKNPTAFYLCASSTNRGRFSEQFFGPGTRLTVL.

The genes are TRBV28 and TRBJ1-6; no firm D call. Germline V lookup: CDR1 MDHEN, CDR2 SYDVKM. The germline V and J ends were trimmed by 6 bases and 0 bases, with 6 bases remaining between them. The CDR3 contains 14 residues. The CDR3 sequence: CASRESSYNSPLHF. As DNA, the CDR3 is TGTGCCAGCAGGGAGAGCTCCTATAATTCACCCCTCCACTTT.

The gene calls are TRBV5-1 and TRBJ1-1, with 8 bases fitting TRBD1. Germline lookup yields CDR1 SGHRS and CDR2 YFSETQ. The CDR3 is 14 amino acids. Losses at the gene ends were 4 bases for V and 3 bases for J; bases not matched to a gene: 5. CDR3 DNA: TGCGCCAGCAGCGCAGGGGGCGGGGACACTGAAGCTTTCTTT. It yields the protein CASSAGGGDTEAFF.

The chain couples TRBV5-1 to TRBJ2-1; the match to TRBD2 covers 11 bases. CDR1 and CDR2 from the germline V gene are SGHRS and YFSETQ. J gave up 2 bases and V 1 base, and 8 bases lay outside the gene matches. The CDR3 is 18 residues long. The CDR3 bases are TGCGCCAGCAGCTTGTGGGGGTCGACTAGCGGGACCTACAATGAGCAGTTCTTC. It translates to CASSLWGSTSGTYNEQFF.

V usage is TRBV18 and J usage is TRBJ2-7; 11 nucleotides line up with TRBD2. Losses at the gene ends were 3 bases for V and 5 bases for J; bases not matched to a gene: 9. In germline, CDR1 is KGHSH, CDR2 LQKENI. CDR3 length: 16 residues. Here the CDR3 DNA reads TGTGCCAGCTCACCGGGGTTACTAGCGGGAGCCCACGAGCAGTACTTC. Its protein product is CASSPGLLAGAHEQYF.

The chain couples TRBV7-3 to TRBJ1-2; D remains unclear. CDR3 length: 16 residues. The germline V and J ends were trimmed by 1 base and 4 bases, with 16 bases remaining between them. The germline V gene encodes CDR1 SGHTA and CDR2 FQGTGA. The CDR3 region has the DNA TGTGCCAGCAGCTTAAATGGTGTGGCAGATCCCTATGGCTACACCTTC. This codes for CASSLNGVADPYGYTF.

V gene TRBV27 combines with J gene TRBJ1-1; D remains unclear. The germline gives CDR1 MNHEY, CDR2 SMNVEV (reference sequence). V dropped 2 bases and J dropped 4 bases, with 20 bases sitting between them. The CDR3 runs 17 residues. This chain's CDR3 is CASSLVSTRIMATEAFF. Written as DNA, the CDR3 is TGTGCCAGCAGTTTAGTATCCACCCGAATCATGGCCACTGAAGCTTTCTTT.

The chain has TRBV7-2 and TRBJ1-6; 9 nucleotides match TRBD1. Germline loops: CDR1 SGHTA, CDR2 FQGNSA. V shed 5 bases, J shed 8 bases, and the junction held 7 bases outside the gene matches. CDR3 size: 15 residues. The CDR3 DNA sequence: TGTGCCAGCAGCCCTGGACAGGGGTTTTATTCACCCCTCCACTTT. Translation gives CASSPGQGFYSPLHF.

In nucleotides, the CDR3 is TGTGCCAGCAGTTACGGACCGGGACAGGGTTTTTATGGCTACACCTTC. Translated: CASSYGPGQGFYGYTF. The chain links TRBV6-5 to TRBJ1-2; TRBD1 agrees at 9 bases. CDR1 is MNHEY and CDR2 is SVGAGI in the germline V gene. The CDR3 has 16 amino acids. V gave up 2 bases and J gave up 5 bases; unmatched junction bases: 9.

The chain recombines TRBV6-5 with TRBJ2-4, with a weak D call TRBD2 (5 bases). The V end was cut by 0 bases, the J end by 7 bases, with 10 bases between. The CDR3 loop spans 14 amino acids. Looked up from germline, CDR1 is MNHEY and CDR2 is SVGAGI. CDR3 protein: CASSYSRDSNIQYF. CDR3 sequence (DNA): TGTGCCAGCAGTTACTCGAGGGATTCCAACATTCAGTACTTC.

The V gene is TRBV18, the J gene TRBJ2-5, with a weak D call TRBD2 (5 bases). Germline-derived CDR1 and CDR2 are KGHSH and LQKENI. This CDR3 spans 14 amino acids. V shed 2 bases and J shed 4 bases, with 11 bases lying between them. CDR3 residues: CASSPALRGETQYF. The CDR3 DNA follows: TGTGCCAGCTCACCAGCTCTTCGGGGAGAGACCCAGTACTTC.

The chain recombines TRBV7-2 with TRBJ1-1; D gene uncertain. Germline V gene lookup returns CDR1 SGHTA and CDR2 FQGNSA. The ends were cut back, 4 bases at V and 2 bases at J, with 14 bases in the middle. CDR3 length equals 15 residues. CDR3 in amino acids: CASSSPAGLNTEAFF. The CDR3 bases are TGTGCCAGCAGCTCCCCCGCGGGGTTAAACACTGAAGCTTTCTTT.

V and J are TRBV2 and TRBJ2-1, with 8 bases lining up with TRBD1. Germline assignment: CDR1 SNHLY and CDR2 FYNNEI. V lost 9 bases and J lost 16; bases outside the gene matches: 11. This CDR3 is built from 11 residues. CDR3 nucleotides: TGTGCCAGTGAAGGGACAGGCCCCATTTTCTTC. Translated, it gives CASEGTGPIFF.

The chain joins TRBV30 to TRBJ1-5; TRBD1 might be the D (5 bases). Trimming took 0 bases from V and 7 from J, leaving 16 bases between them. Germline V gene lookup returns CDR1 GTSNPN and CDR2 SVGIG (reference sequence). The CDR3 contains 15 residues. CDR3 protein: CAWSVYSGVGQPQHF. The DNA of the CDR3 is TGTGCCTGGAGTGTATACTCGGGGGTCGGGCAGCCCCAGCATTTT.

This chain uses TRBV7-9 with TRBJ1-3; D is uncertain. Between the trimmed V and J ends, which lost 3 bases and 7 bases, there was a span of 19 bases. The CDR3 has 16 amino acids. CDR1 is SEHNR, CDR2 FQNEAQ, per germline (reference sequence). The CDR3 spells CASSFPKSPRENTIYF. CDR3 coding DNA: TGTGCCAGCAGCTTCCCCAAGTCTCCCCGAGAGAACACCATATATTTT.

Details on this clone: The sample contains more than one DNA sequence encoding this CDR3. The chain has TRBV5-4 and TRBJ2-3; D gene unclear. There are 13 residues in the CDR3. Trimming cost V 0 bases and J 1 base, with 3 bases left between them. In germline, CDR1 is SGHNT, CDR2 YYREEE (reference sequence). The CDR3 loop is CASSLAGTDTQYF. In DNA form, the CDR3 reads TGTGCCAGCAGCTTGGCCGGCACAGATACGCAGTATTTT.

The chain joins TRBV7-9 to TRBJ1-4, with D unresolved. The CDR3 consists of 16 residues. Germline CDR1 reads SEHNR; CDR2 reads FQNEAQ (reference sequence). V lost 7 bases to trimming and J lost 2 bases, with 17 bases between them. CDR3 coding DNA: TGTGCCAGCATCCGCGGATGGGGAGAGACTAATGAAAAACTGTTTTTT. It is translated as CASIRGWGETNEKLFF.

This clone was recorded a few times. J is TRBJ2-1 and V is TRBV7-2, with 13 bases aligning to TRBD2. The CDR3 runs 15 residues. Germline V lookup: CDR1 SGHTA, CDR2 FQGNSA. With 5 bases clipped from V and 6 bases from J, the junction kept 4 bases outside the gene matches. The CDR3, as DNA: TGTGCCAGCAGCGCCGGACTAGCGGGAGCCAATGAGCAGTTCTTC. This gives the protein CASSAGLAGANEQFF. Together with reference TRBV7-2 and TRBJ2-1, the CDR3 gives the full variable domain: GAGVSQSPSNKVTEKGKDVELRCDPISGHTALYWYRQSLGQGLEFLIYFQGNSAPDKSGLPSDRFSAERTGGSVSTLTIQRTQQEDSAVYLCASSAGLAGANEQFFGPGTRLTVL.